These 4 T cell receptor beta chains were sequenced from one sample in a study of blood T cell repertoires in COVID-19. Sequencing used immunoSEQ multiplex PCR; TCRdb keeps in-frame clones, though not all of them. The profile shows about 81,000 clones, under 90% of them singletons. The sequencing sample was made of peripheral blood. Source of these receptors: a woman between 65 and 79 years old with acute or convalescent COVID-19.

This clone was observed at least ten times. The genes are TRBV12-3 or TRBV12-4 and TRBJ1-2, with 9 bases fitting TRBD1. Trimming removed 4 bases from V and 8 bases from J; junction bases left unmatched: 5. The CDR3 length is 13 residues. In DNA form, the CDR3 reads TGTGCCAGCAGTTGGGACAGGGTCGCCGGCTACACCTTC. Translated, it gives CASSWDRVAGYTF.

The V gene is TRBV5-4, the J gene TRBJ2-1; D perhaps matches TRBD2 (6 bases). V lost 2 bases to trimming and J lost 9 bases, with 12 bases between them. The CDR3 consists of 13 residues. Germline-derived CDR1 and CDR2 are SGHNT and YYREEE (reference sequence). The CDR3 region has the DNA TGTGCCAGCAGCTTCGGACTATGGGGTGAGCAGTTCTTC. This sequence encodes CASSFGLWGEQFF.

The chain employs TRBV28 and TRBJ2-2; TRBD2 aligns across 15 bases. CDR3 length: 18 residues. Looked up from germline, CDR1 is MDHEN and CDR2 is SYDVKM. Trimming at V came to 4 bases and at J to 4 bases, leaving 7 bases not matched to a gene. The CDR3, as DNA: TGTGCCAGCAGTTCCCCCGGACTAGCGGGAGGGGGCACCGGGGAGCTGTTTTTT. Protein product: CASSSPGLAGGGTGELFF. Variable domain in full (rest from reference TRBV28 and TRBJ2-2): DVKVTQSSRYLVKRTGEKVFLECVQDMDHENMFWYRQDPGLGLRLIYFSYDVKMKEKGDIPEGYSVSREKKERFSLILESASTNQTSMYLCASSSPGLAGGGTGELFFGEGSRLTVL.

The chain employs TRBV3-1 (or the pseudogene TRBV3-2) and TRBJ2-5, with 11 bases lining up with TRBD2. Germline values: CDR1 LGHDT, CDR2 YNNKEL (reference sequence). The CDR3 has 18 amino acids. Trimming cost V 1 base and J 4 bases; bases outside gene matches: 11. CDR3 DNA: TGTGCCAGCAGCCAAGGGGTTAGTAGCGGGAGGGCAGGAGAGACCCAGTACTTC. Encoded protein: CASSQGVSSGRAGETQYF.